The clone carrying this TCR beta chain was seen only a few times. The antigen is unknown. V shed 4 bases and J shed 6 bases, with 12 bases lying between them. Germline CDR1 and CDR2: MDHEN and SYDVKM. The CDR3 loop spans 13 amino acids. The record originates from a study of cytomegalovirus exposure and HLA in healthy donors. About the study: In a later analysis, it was reported that the roughly 130 validation repertoires had been produced on the same platform as the 700 or so repertoires belonging to the first cohort.

Overall study results and limits: It was confirmed in vitro that a few of the CMV-associated chains were specific for CMV antigens. The authors listed around 150 TCR beta chains as cytomegalovirus-associated.

Assay used: immunoSEQ multiplex PCR; TCRdb lists only in-frame clones, some missing. The sample consists of around 150,000 clones, 84% of them appearing once. This TCR came from a man younger than 40 in good health and CMV-seropositive. V is TRBV28 and J is TRBJ1-2; D unclear. Sequencing was done on a sample of PBMCs. CDR3 sequence (DNA): TGTGCCAGCAGTTCTCAAAACAGACATGGCTACACCTTC. Protein product: CASSSQNRHGYTF.